Listed below are T cell receptor beta chains from one sample, sequenced in a study of blood T cells in healthy people across ages. Each CDR3 protein gets one entry after TCRdb re-called the 5' RACE reads with MiXCR. The table has more than 1,400,000 distinct CDR3 sequences, 42% seen once; the top ten hold under 8%. The sequenced sample was blood. These receptors were collected from a young woman in good health. CDR3s include the opening cysteine and the closing phenylalanine or tryptophan. D genes are given only for firm matches. Clone size is stated in some rows and not others, as once, few, many or a class when expanded.

TRBD1 | few | TRBJ1-2 | TRBV10-3 | CATTDRELRGYTF | TGTGCCACGACCGACAGGGAGTTGCGTGGCTACACCTTC
TRBD1 | - | TRBJ2-5 | TRBV20-1 | CSARGQGDTERETQYF | TGCAGTGCTCGGGGACAGGGGGACACGGAACGGGAGACCCAGTACTTC
TRBD1 | - | TRBJ2-7 | TRBV5-1 | CASSLVGQGRVGGTYEQYF | TGCGCCAGCAGCTTGGTGGGACAGGGTCGGGTCGGCGGCACCTACGAGCAGTACTTC
- | few | TRBJ2-5 | TRBV15 | CATSSGTKETQYF | TGTGCCACCAGCAGTGGGACCAAAGAGACCCAGTACTTC
- | - | TRBJ1-1 | TRBV11-2 | CASSLVTPMGTEAFF | TGTGCCAGCAGCTTAGTAACACCCATGGGGACTGAAGCTTTCTTT
- | few | TRBJ1-5 | TRBV28 | CASSPPALSNQPQHF | TGTGCCAGCAGTCCACCGGCCCTTTCCAATCAGCCCCAGCATTTT
- | few | TRBJ2-7 | TRBV6-5 | CASSYSQDHRYYEQYF | TGTGCCAGCAGTTACTCGCAGGACCACCGCTACTACGAGCAGTACTTC
- | - | TRBJ2-5 | TRBV6-2/TRBV6-3 | CASSIGPLTWETQYF | TGTGCCAGCAGCATAGGGCCCCTGACATGGGAGACCCAGTACTTC
- | - | TRBJ1-4 | TRBV6-5 | CASSYSQGGGEKLFF | TGTGCCAGCAGTTACTCTCAAGGTGGAGGTGAAAAACTGTTTTTT
- | - | TRBJ1-1 | TRBV7-9 | CASRNIEGERGAFF | TGTGCCAGCAGGAATATCGAAGGGGAAAGAGGAGCTTTCTTT
- | - | TRBJ1-5 | TRBV29-1 | CSVEVGTQPQHF | TGCAGCGTTGAAGTCGGGACTCAGCCCCAGCATTTT
TRBD2 | - | TRBJ2-3 | TRBV20-1 | CSAKLAGGGDTQYF | TGCAGTGCTAAACTAGCGGGAGGTGGAGATACGCAGTATTTT
- | - | TRBJ2-3 | TRBV12-3/TRBV12-4 | CASSPLGRWADTQYF | TGTGCCAGCAGTCCCTTGGGCCGGTGGGCAGATACGCAGTATTTT
- | many | TRBJ2-3 | TRBV3-1 | CASGSSSTDTQYF | TGTGCCAGCGGGTCGTCCAGCACAGATACGCAGTATTTT
TRBD1 | - | TRBJ2-1 | TRBV12-3/TRBV12-4 | CASNRQGPNEQFF | TGTGCCAGCAACAGACAGGGTCCCAATGAGCAGTTCTTC
TRBD2 | few | TRBJ2-4 | TRBV20-1 | CSARRTSGTDIQYF | TGCAGTGCTAGACGGACTAGCGGGACGGACATTCAGTACTTC
- | - | TRBJ2-7 | TRBV28 | CASSLMAAEQYF | TGTGCCAGCAGTTTAATGGCAGCCGAGCAGTACTTC
- | - | TRBJ2-5 | TRBV12-3/TRBV12-4 | CASSLSSADSYF | TGTGCCAGCAGTTTATCTTCCGCCGATTCGTACTTC
TRBD1 | - | TRBJ2-1 | TRBV12-3/TRBV12-4 | CASSLNTGAHEQFF | TGTGCCAGCAGTTTAAATACAGGGGCCCATGAGCAGTTCTTC
TRBD1 | - | TRBJ2-1 | TRBV25-1 | CASSDLQGADHNEQFF | TGTGCCAGCAGCGATTTACAGGGGGCGGACCACAATGAGCAGTTCTTC
- | - | TRBJ1-2 | TRBV4-1 | CASSQGHLQDLGYTF | TGCGCCAGCAGCCAAGGCCACCTACAGGATTTGGGCTACACCTTC
TRBD1 | - | TRBJ1-1 | TRBV3-1 | CASSRKTGLAEAFF | TGTGCCAGCAGCCGGAAGACAGGGTTGGCTGAAGCTTTCTTT
- | few | TRBJ2-3 | TRBV7-3 | CASSALGGLTDTQYF | TGTGCCAGCAGCGCCTTGGGGGGGCTAACAGATACGCAGTATTTT
TRBD1 | - | TRBJ1-2 | TRBV27 | CASSPGAGGYYGYTF | TGTGCCAGCAGTCCAGGGGCAGGGGGATACTATGGCTACACCTTC
TRBD1 | - | TRBJ2-7 | TRBV28 | CARGTDPYEQYF | TGTGCCAGGGGGACAGATCCTTACGAGCAGTACTTC
- | few | TRBJ1-2 | TRBV12-3/TRBV12-4 | CASSLPGGLQGYTF | TGTGCCAGCAGTTTGCCTGGCGGCTTACAGGGCTACACCTTC
TRBD1 | - | TRBJ1-5 | TRBV27 | CASSPQTGATNQPQHF | TGTGCCAGCAGTCCGCAGACAGGGGCGACCAATCAGCCCCAGCATTTT
- | once | TRBJ1-1 | TRBV29-1 | CSVVKDRPNTEAFF | TGCAGCGTTGTAAAGGACAGACCGAACACTGAAGCTTTCTTT
- | - | TRBJ1-5 | TRBV6-6 | CASRTVGEYSNQPQHF | TGTGCCAGCAGGACGGTGGGGGAGTATAGCAATCAGCCCCAGCATTTT
TRBD2 | - | TRBJ2-4 | TRBV7-9 | CASSLPNVFPAGEQYF | TGTGCCAGCAGCTTACCCAACGTTTTCCCCGCGGGGGAGCAGTACTTC
- | many | TRBJ2-1 | TRBV30 | CAWRPRTRGPYNEQFF | TGTGCCTGGAGGCCCAGGACGAGAGGGCCCTACAATGAGCAGTTCTTC
- | - | TRBJ2-2 | TRBV12-3/TRBV12-4 | CASTPRGLENTGELFF | TGTGCCAGCACCCCCCGGGGACTCGAGAACACCGGGGAGCTGTTTTTT
- | many | TRBJ2-3 | TRBV5-1 | CASSPGPTDTQYF | TGTGCCAGCAGCCCCGGGCCCACAGATACGCAGTATTTT
TRBD1 | - | TRBJ1-2 | TRBV10-3 | CAISESAGQGSYGYTF | TGTGCCATCAGTGAGTCGGCTGGACAGGGCTCCTATGGCTACACCTTC
- | - | TRBJ1-1 | TRBV3-1 | CASSQLSRHTEAFF | TGTGCCAGCAGCCAACTGAGCAGGCACACTGAAGCTTTCTTT
- | few | TRBJ1-1 | TRBV28 | CASSLSREAFF | TGTGCCAGCAGCCTGAGTCGAGAAGCTTTCTTT
- | few | TRBJ2-3 | TRBV18 | CASSPGISASDTQYF | TGTGCCAGCTCACCAGGGATTAGCGCTTCAGATACGCAGTATTTT
- | - | TRBJ2-3 | TRBV9 | CASSVGRIDTQYF | TGTGCCAGCAGCGTAGGTCGAATAGATACGCAGTATTTT
- | - | TRBJ1-2 | TRBV6-2/TRBV6-3 | CASSSYDSVENGYTF | TGTGCCAGCAGTTCCTACGACTCGGTCGAGAATGGCTACACCTTC
- | - | TRBJ2-7 | TRBV5-1 | CSSSLASYNEQYF | TGCTCCAGCAGCTTGGCCAGCTACAATGAGCAGTACTTC
TRBD1 | - | TRBJ2-7 | TRBV5-1 | CASTLGQGYEQYF | TGCGCCAGCACCCTAGGACAGGGCTACGAGCAGTACTTC
TRBD1 | - | TRBJ1-5 | TRBV30 | CAWRDQGASQPQHF | TGTGCCTGGAGGGATCAGGGGGCGAGTCAGCCCCAGCATTTT
- | - | TRBJ1-6 | TRBV6-1 | CASRAPNRIVPGSPLHF | TGTGCCAGCAGGGCCCCCAACCGGATCGTCCCAGGTTCACCCCTCCACTTT
TRBD1 | many | TRBJ2-5 | TRBV20-1 | CSARSDRELETQYF | TGCAGTGCTAGATCCGACAGGGAGTTAGAGACCCAGTACTTC
- | few | TRBJ2-7 | TRBV28 | CASSPLPSGSYEQYF | TGTGCCAGCAGTCCGCTCCCGTCAGGGTCCTACGAGCAGTACTTC
TRBD1 | few | TRBJ1-4 | TRBV3-1 | CASSQRDRSNEKLFF | TGTGCCAGCAGCCAACGGGACAGATCGAATGAAAAACTGTTTTTT
TRBD2 | - | TRBJ2-3 | TRBV4-2 | CASSQVAGGNTDTQYF | TGTGCCAGCAGCCAAGTAGCGGGCGGGAACACAGATACGCAGTATTTT
- | - | TRBJ1-5 | TRBV2 | CASRGATDNQPQHF | TGTGCCAGCAGAGGAGCGACAGACAATCAGCCCCAGCATTTT
- | - | TRBJ1-4 | TRBV27 | CASKRGQGEKLFF | TGTGCCAGCAAAAGGGGACAAGGTGAAAAACTGTTTTTT
- | few | TRBJ2-7 | TRBV4-2 | CASSQEGYYEQYF | TGTGCCAGCAGCCAAGAAGGGTACTACGAGCAGTACTTC
TRBD2 | - | TRBJ2-7 | TRBV3-1 | CASSTASGVSYEQYF | TGTGCCAGCAGCACCGCTAGCGGGGTATCCTACGAGCAGTACTTC
TRBD1 | - | TRBJ1-1 | TRBV12-3/TRBV12-4 | CASSISGTGGPAFF | TGTGCCAGCAGTATCTCCGGGACAGGGGGCCCGGCTTTCTTT
TRBD2 | - | TRBJ2-7 | TRBV5-1 | CASGGSGGLSYEQYF | TGCGCCAGCGGAGGAAGCGGGGGTCTAAGCTACGAGCAGTACTTC
- | - | TRBJ2-5 | TRBV6-2/TRBV6-3 | CASSKLGGLYF | TGTGCCAGCAGTAAGTTGGGCGGTCTGTACTTC
- | - | TRBJ1-1 | TRBV7-9 | CASSFPQGLNTEAFF | TGTGCCAGCAGCTTTCCACAGGGATTGAACACTGAAGCTTTCTTT
- | once | TRBJ2-1 | TRBV3-1 | CASSQGGYKDRSEQFF | TGTGCCAGCAGCCAAGGAGGCTACAAAGATAGGAGTGAGCAGTTCTTC
TRBD1 | - | TRBJ1-1 | TRBV20-1 | CSAWDRVHTEAFF | TGCAGTGCTTGGGACAGGGTGCACACTGAAGCTTTCTTT
TRBD2 | - | TRBJ2-3 | TRBV7-2 | CASSPSGSKTDTQYF | TGTGCCAGCAGCCCTAGCGGGAGCAAGACAGATACGCAGTATTTT
- | - | TRBJ2-1 | TRBV4-2 | CASSQDSVTTNLNEQFF | TGTGCCAGCAGCCAAGATAGCGTGACTACTAACCTCAATGAGCAGTTCTTC
TRBD2 | - | TRBJ2-7 | TRBV6-1 | CASSVPAGIYNEQYF | TGTGCCAGCAGTGTCCCAGCGGGGATCTACAATGAGCAGTACTTC